The 25 T cell receptor beta chains given below trace back to one sample, sequenced in a study of T cells in Graves' hyperthyroidism and ophthalmopathy. Authors of the study amplified TCR beta CDR3 regions from RNA transcripts. RT-PCR in the first round (using the HTBI primer set) targeted the TCR CDR3. Each CDR3 protein gets one entry after TCRdb re-called the multiplex PCR reads with MiXCR. The table includes some 500,000 distinct CDR3 sequences, around 22% detected once. The material sequenced was blood. The receptors were gathered from a woman in her twenties or thirties with Graves' ophthalmopathy.

As regards this clonotype: The CDR3 carries no conserved terminal phenylalanine or tryptophan, so it likely arises from a read error. The chain is built from TRBV28 and TRBJ1-6, with D maybe TRBD1 (6 bases). Looked up from germline, CDR1 is MDHEN and CDR2 is SYDVKM. V lost 8 bases to trimming and J lost 3 bases, with 14 bases between them. The CDR3 is 15 amino acids. Here the CDR3 reads CASVGRTVYNSPLHV. The CDR3 nucleotides are TGTGCCAGCGTGGGTCGGACAGTCTATAATTCACCCCTCCACGTT.

V is TRBV6-2 or TRBV6-3 and J is TRBJ1-1; D is perhaps TRBD1 (5 bases). CDR1 and CDR2 from the germline V gene are MNHEY and SVGEGT. Trimming left V 7 bases short and J 0 bases short, with 9 bases between. The CDR3 sequence is 13 residues long. CDR3: CASTADMNTEAFF. The CDR3, as DNA: TGTGCCAGCACCGCGGACATGAACACTGAAGCTTTCTTT.

The sample holds many counts of this clonotype. V is TRBV6-1 and J is TRBJ1-1; D gene ambiguous. The germline V and J ends were trimmed by 6 bases and 5 bases, with 16 bases remaining between them. Germline V gives CDR1 MNHNS, CDR2 SASEGT. This CDR3 has 14 residues. The CDR3 here is CASREVNWDTEAFF. CDR3 nucleotide sequence: TGTGCCAGCAGGGAGGTAAATTGGGATACTGAAGCTTTCTTT.

This clonotype was seen repeatedly, ten times or more. This chain uses TRBV28 with TRBJ1-5; tentatively, D is TRBD1 (5 bases). V was shortened by 8 bases and J by 2 bases, with 19 bases between the two germline ends. Germline V lookup: CDR1 MDHEN, CDR2 SYDVKM. The CDR3 totals 16 residues. CDR3 residues: CASSLGGGSGNQPQHF. CDR3 DNA: TGTGCCAGCTCCCTGGGGGGGGGGTCTGGCAATCAGCCCCAGCATTTT.

CDR3 amino acids: CSVGDDARETQYF. DNA of the CDR3: TGCAGCGTTGGGGACGACGCGCGAGAGACCCAGTACTTC. The chain is built from TRBV29-1 and TRBJ2-5; the D call may be TRBD1 or TRBD2 (5 bases each). Germline V CDR1 and CDR2: SQVTM, ANQGSEA. V lost 4 bases, J lost 4 bases, and 13 bases lay in between. This CDR3 spans 13 amino acids.

Many counts were recorded for this clonotype. Written as DNA, the CDR3 is TGTGCCAGCAGCCTCATGGGTCGGGGCGCTGAAGCTTTCTTT. The encoded protein is CASSLMGRGAEAFF. The V call is TRBV2, the J call TRBJ1-1; weak D call: TRBD1 (5 bases). The V end lost 6 bases, the J end lost 6 bases, and 17 bases lay between the germline ends. Germline V gene lookup returns CDR1 SNHLY and CDR2 FYNNEI. The CDR3 sequence is 14 residues long.

The J gene is TRBJ1-1, the V gene TRBV6-5; D is unclear. This CDR3 is built from 14 residues. Trimming shortened V by 0 bases and J by 3 bases, and 8 bases separated the two germline ends. Germline V gives CDR1 MNHEY, CDR2 SVGAGI. DNA for the CDR3: TGTGCCAGCAGTTACTCGTTTCAGCACACTGAAGCTTTCTTT. Protein sequence: CASSYSFQHTEAFF.

The chain links TRBV2 to TRBJ2-2, with no clear D. The CDR3 length is 13 residues. Germline V gene lookup returns CDR1 SNHLY and CDR2 FYNNEI. Trimming shortened V by 1 base and J by 5 bases, and 5 bases separated the two germline ends. CDR3 amino acids: CASSEVLTGELFF. In DNA form, the CDR3 reads TGTGCCAGCAGTGAAGTACTTACCGGGGAGCTGTTTTTT.

This clonotype was recorded many times. This chain uses TRBV6-5 with TRBJ2-2; D possibly corresponds to TRBD2 (6 bases). CDR1 and CDR2 from the germline V gene are MNHEY and SVGAGI. V was cut by 3 bases and J by 7 bases, with 15 bases left in between. CDR3 length equals 15 residues. In DNA, the CDR3 is TGTGCCAGCAGTTATCCCTCGGGGGTAGGCGGGGAGCTGTTTTTT. Translated, it gives CASSYPSGVGGELFF.

This clonotype was picked up many times. The V call is TRBV6-1, the J call TRBJ1-1, with TRBD1 matching 9 bases. The CDR3 spans 14 residues. In germline, CDR1 is MNHNS, CDR2 SASEGT. Trimming removed 6 bases from V and 4 bases from J; junction bases left unmatched: 6. This CDR3 reads CASRPTGGSTEAFF. The CDR3 DNA follows: TGTGCCAGCAGGCCGACAGGGGGTTCCACTGAAGCTTTCTTT.

This clonotype was recorded a few times. This chain uses TRBV20-1 with TRBJ2-5; TRBD2 matches at 7 bases. The CDR3 covers 13 residues. In germline, CDR1 is DFQATT, CDR2 SNEGSKA (reference sequence). With 5 bases clipped from V and 2 bases from J, the junction kept 5 bases outside the gene matches. The CDR3 protein is CSAGGEFQETQYF. The CDR3 coding sequence is TGCAGTGCTGGGGGGGAGTTTCAAGAGACCCAGTACTTC.

This clonotype has a count of ten or more. The chain is built from TRBV27 and TRBJ2-7, with 10 bases matching TRBD1. After removal of 4 bases from V and 5 bases from J, the junction contained 5 bases not matched to a gene. The CDR3 loop spans 14 amino acids. CDR1 is MNHEY, CDR2 SMNVEV, per germline (reference sequence). CDR3 nucleotides: TGTGCCAGCAGTTCGACAGGGGGCGGCAACGAGCAGTACTTC. Protein: CASSSTGGGNEQYF.

This clonotype showed up many times. The DNA of the CDR3 is TGTGCCAGCAGACCCCGACAGGGAAGGGGCGGGGAGCTGTTTTTT. Translation: CASRPRQGRGGELFF. The chain is built from TRBV7-8 and TRBJ2-2; 7 bases are shared with TRBD1. Per germline, CDR1 SGHVS and CDR2 FQNEAQ. The CDR3 length is 15 residues. V was pared by 6 bases and J by 7 bases, with 11 bases of the junction left unmatched.

The chain uses TRBV7-2 and TRBJ1-3, with 7 bases identical to TRBD1. V lost 3 bases and J lost 2; bases outside the gene matches: 1. CDR1 SGHTA and CDR2 FQGNSA come from the germline V gene. CDR3 length equals 14 residues. The CDR3 bases are TGTGCCAGCAGCTTCGGACAGGCTGGAAACACCATATATTTT. The encoded protein is CASSFGQAGNTIYF.

The rearrangement joins TRBV5-1 to TRBJ1-2; possible D gene TRBD1, 6 bases. CDR3 length: 13 amino acids. Trimming left V 3 bases short and J 5 bases short, with 11 bases between. Germline CDR1 is SGHRS and CDR2 is YFSETQ. The CDR3 is CASSSGQFYGYTF. In DNA, the CDR3 is TGCGCCAGCAGCTCCGGACAGTTTTATGGCTACACCTTC.

This clonotype was observed a handful of times. The gene calls are TRBV4-2 and TRBJ2-5, with 12 bases lining up with TRBD2. Germline lookup yields CDR1 LGHNA and CDR2 YNFKEQ. The J segment lost 3 bases and the V segment lost 1 base, leaving 3 bases of the junction unmatched. The CDR3 contains 16 residues. DNA for the CDR3: TGTGCCAGCAGCCAAGGGTCTAGCGGGGGGGAAGAGACCCAGTACTTC. Amino acids: CASSQGSSGGEETQYF.

This clonotype was detected ten times or more. This CDR3 reads CASSESQPQHF. CDR3 coding DNA: TGTGCCAGCAGTGAGAGTCAGCCCCAGCATTTT. The chain joins TRBV6-1 to TRBJ1-5; D unclear. There are 11 residues in the CDR3. The V end lost 3 bases, the J end lost 6 bases, and 3 bases lay between the germline ends. CDR1 and CDR2 (germline): MNHNS, SASEGT.

Ten or more counts support this clonotype. The chain recombines TRBV27 with TRBJ1-5, with D possibly TRBD1 on 5 matching bases. The germline V gene encodes CDR1 MNHEY and CDR2 SMNVEV (reference sequence). V was clipped by 3 bases and J by 6 bases, with 12 bases between them. CDR3 length: 14 amino acids. CDR3 in DNA: TGTGCCAGCAGTTTTCGGGGCGCGGCTCAGCCCCAGCATTTT. Translation: CASSFRGAAQPQHF.

The chain is built from TRBV7-9 and TRBJ1-3, with D possibly TRBD1 on 6 matching bases. Germline lookup yields CDR1 SEHNR and CDR2 FQNEAQ (reference sequence). There are 14 residues in the CDR3. Trimming pared 7 bases from V and 4 bases from J, leaving 14 bases between. Here the CDR3 reads CASTRGGPGNTIYF. The DNA of the CDR3 is TGTGCCAGCACCCGGGGGGGGCCGGGAAACACCATATATTTT.

This clonotype showed up many times. The CDR3 loop reads CASSGTGSYGYTF. CDR3 DNA: TGTGCCAGCAGTGGTACAGGAAGCTATGGCTACACCTTC. J is TRBJ1-2 and V is TRBV2; D perhaps matches TRBD1 (5 bases). Looked up from germline, CDR1 is SNHLY and CDR2 is FYNNEI. V was shortened by 4 bases and J by 4 bases, with 10 bases between the two germline ends. The CDR3 totals 13 residues.

This clonotype turned up a few times. The CDR3 coding sequence is TGTGCCAGCAGTTCTCGTCCCAGTCACTATGGCTACACCTTC. This gives the protein CASSSRPSHYGYTF. This sequence joins TRBV6-5 and TRBJ1-2; D unresolved. V lost 4 bases and J lost 3, with 12 bases in between. This CDR3 is built from 14 residues. Germline lookup yields CDR1 MNHEY and CDR2 SVGAGI.

This clonotype has ten or more counts. At one end the junction does not follow the germline gene, possibly because of a read error. J is TRBJ1-1 and V is TRBV6-5; a possible D gene is TRBD1 (6 bases). CDR3 length: 14 amino acids. CDR1 is MNHEY and CDR2 is SVGAGI in the germline V gene. This CDR3 reads CASSYSGQNAEAFF. The CDR3 DNA sequence: TGTGCCAGCAGTTACTCCGGACAGAACGCTGAAGCTTTCTTT.

This clonotype was detected only a few times. This sequence joins TRBV25-1 and TRBJ2-2, with a weak D call TRBD1 (5 bases). The V and J ends lost 1 base and 7 bases respectively, with 13 bases between them. Per germline, CDR1 MGHDK and CDR2 SYGVNS. This CDR3 contains 15 residues. Here the CDR3 reads CASSESQGMVGELFF. CDR3 nucleotides: TGTGCCAGCAGTGAATCCCAGGGAATGGTCGGGGAGCTGTTTTTT.

This clonotype was seen at least ten times. The chain recombines TRBV3-1 with TRBJ2-5; D is tentatively TRBD1 or TRBD2 (5 bases each). V shed 4 bases and J shed 5 bases, with 11 bases lying between them. Germline CDR1 LGHDT, CDR2 YNNKEL (reference sequence). The CDR3 totals 13 residues. As DNA, the CDR3 is TGTGCCAGCAGCCGAGACTGGGGGGAGACCCAGTACTTC. As protein: CASSRDWGETQYF.

There are many counts of this clonotype. The chain carries TRBV11-3 and TRBJ2-2, with TRBD2 matching over 8 bases. The CDR3 is 18 residues long. J gave up 2 bases and V 2 bases, and 10 bases lay outside the gene matches. In germline, CDR1 is SGHNT, CDR2 YENEEA. The CDR3 loop is CASSLSRTGTRNTGELFF. CDR3 DNA: TGTGCCAGCAGCTTATCTCGAACCGGGACTAGAAACACCGGGGAGCTGTTTTTT.